This T cell receptor (beta chain) was obtained from a study of T cell responses to AZD1222 COVID-19 vaccine. Using immunoSEQ multiplex PCR, the repertoire was profiled, and TCRdb retains in-frame clones only, with some absent. The sample gives 90,000 to 120,000 clones, around 89% of which show up once; 6% to 7% is in the top ten. The V segment lost 7 bases and the J segment 2 bases; nucleotides outside the gene matches: 13. CDR3 size: 16 residues. Germline CDR1 MDHEN, CDR2 SYDVKM. The chain recombines TRBV28 with TRBJ1-2, with 7 nucleotides matching TRBD1. This TCR came from an adult in good health. The specimen comprised peripheral blood, sampled on day 0 of AZD1222 vaccination. The chain's CDR3 is CASTPPRQGWNYGYTF. The DNA of the CDR3 is TGTGCCAGCACCCCGCCCCGACAGGGATGGAACTATGGCTACACCTTC.